The 23 T cell receptor beta chains given below trace back to one sample, sequenced in a study of cytomegalovirus exposure and HLA in healthy donors. The PCR contained 60 Vbeta and 13 Jbeta primers. Only in-frame clones appear in the TCRdb table, and some are missing; sequencing was by immunoSEQ multiplex PCR. The sample shows around 180,000 clones, about 80% of them seen only once. Sequenced material: PBMCs. Source of these receptors: a woman aged 18-29 years in good health and CMV-seropositive.

J is TRBJ1-2 and V is TRBV30, with 9 bases matching TRBD1. Germline values: CDR1 GTSNPN, CDR2 SVGIG (reference sequence). The CDR3 runs 14 residues. Trimming cost V 6 bases and J 2 bases; bases outside gene matches: 7. The CDR3 DNA reads as TGTGCCTGCCTGGGACAGGGACTCAACTATGGCTACACCTTC. Translation gives CACLGQGLNYGYTF. The full variable domain, with the rest looked up from reference TRBV30 and TRBJ1-2, is SQTIHQWPATLVQPVGSPLSLECTVEGTSNPNLYWYRQAAGRGLQLLFYSVGIGQISSEVPQNLSASRPQDRQFILSSKKLLLSDSGFYLCACLGQGLNYGYTFGSGTRLTVV.

The V call is TRBV28, the J call TRBJ2-2; TRBD1 aligns across 7 bases. The germline gives CDR1 MDHEN, CDR2 SYDVKM. Losses at the gene ends were 4 bases for V and 13 bases for J; bases not matched to a gene: 9. This CDR3 has 13 residues. CDR3 amino acids: CASSSDQTGRLFF. The CDR3 nucleotides read TGTGCCAGCAGTTCGGATCAGACAGGGAGGCTGTTTTTT.

The table lists this clone with a few counts. The V call is TRBV28, the J call TRBJ1-4; D not resolved. V lost 5 bases, J lost 5 bases, and 12 bases lay in between. The length of the CDR3 is 14 residues. Germline CDR1 MDHEN, CDR2 SYDVKM. The CDR3 nucleotides read TGTGCCAGCAGTCCCCCCAGCGAGAATGAAAAACTGTTTTTT. Its protein is CASSPPSENEKLFF.

The rearrangement uses TRBV7-9 and TRBJ2-3; 10 nucleotides match TRBD2. The CDR3 is made up of 16 amino acids. The V and J ends lost 2 bases and 6 bases, in that order; junction bases with no gene match: 8. Germline loops: CDR1 SEHNR, CDR2 FQNEAQ (reference sequence). The CDR3 bases are TGTGCCAGCAGCTTAATCGGGCAACTAGCGGGGGATACGCAGTATTTT. Translating it yields CASSLIGQLAGDTQYF.

The rearrangement links TRBV30 to TRBJ1-3, with 7 bases aligning to TRBD1. The germline V gene encodes CDR1 GTSNPN and CDR2 SVGIG (reference sequence). The ends lost 3 bases at V and 11 bases at J; junction bases unmatched: 10. The CDR3 is made up of 13 amino acids. For the CDR3, the DNA is TGTGCCTGGAGCGGAGGGGGCCTGCTGGCCATATATTTT. This codes for CAWSGGGLLAIYF.

The chain couples TRBV9 to TRBJ2-3; 10 bases are a match to TRBD2. This CDR3 comprises 17 residues. Germline V CDR1 and CDR2: SGDLS, YYNGEE. Losses at the gene ends were 0 bases for V and 6 bases for J; bases not matched to a gene: 10. The CDR3 protein is CASSVGGAGGLGDTQYF. The CDR3 region has the DNA TGTGCCAGCAGCGTAGGGGGAGCGGGGGGGCTGGGTGATACGCAGTATTTT.

The V and J genes are TRBV21-1 and TRBJ2-7; the listed D gene, TRBD1, was not tested against the DNA. TRBV21-1 is given as a pseudogene. The CDR3 has 15 residues. The CDR3 loop is CASSKWGWTGYEQYV. CDR3 coding DNA: TGTGCCAGCAGCAAATGGGGTTGGACAGGATACGAGCAGTACGTC.

This clone showed up just once. This chain uses TRBV5-8 with TRBJ1-2, with 10 bases aligning to TRBD1. This CDR3 region has 16 residues. Germline V gene lookup returns CDR1 SGHTS and CDR2 YDEGEE. Trimming took 5 bases from V and 8 from J; bases not matched to a gene: 15. The CDR3 DNA sequence: TGTGCCAGCAGTCCACCTCCCCCGGGACAGGGGTACGGCTACACCTTC. Protein product: CASSPPPPGQGYGYTF. The full variable domain, completed using reference TRBV5-8 and TRBJ1-2, is EAGVTQSPTHLIKTRGQQATLRCSPISGHTSVYWYQQALGLGLQFLLWYDEGEERNRGNFPPRFSGRQFPNYSSELNVNALELEDSALYLCASSPPPPGQGYGYTFGSGTRLTVV.

This chain connects TRBV23-1 to TRBJ1-3, with a possible D match to TRBD1 (5 bases). TRBV23-1 is noted as an ORF with a role that remains uncertain. V was trimmed by 0 bases and J by 4 bases, leaving 13 bases between them. The CDR3 consists of 16 residues. CDR3: CASSQSYVGGGNTIYF. CDR3 coding DNA: TGCGCCAGCAGTCAATCTTATGTGGGGGGAGGAAACACCATATATTTT.

This chain links TRBV10-2 with TRBJ2-2; 7 nucleotides line up with TRBD2. From germline, CDR1 is WSHSY and CDR2 SAAADI. Trimming at V came to 2 bases and at J to 5 bases, leaving 5 bases not matched to a gene. The CDR3 runs 15 residues. The CDR3 here is CASSETGGWTGELFF. In DNA, the CDR3 is TGCGCCAGCAGTGAGACGGGGGGATGGACCGGGGAGCTGTTTTTT.

The chain joins TRBV6-1 to TRBJ2-2; the match to TRBD2 covers 11 bases. The CDR3 loop spans 20 amino acids. The V gene end was trimmed by 4 bases and the J gene end by 5 bases; junction bases not matched to a gene: 18. The germline V gene has CDR1 MNHNS and CDR2 SASEGT. CDR3 sequence (DNA): TGTGCCAGCAGTGGGCCCCGGGCTAGCGGGGGGCTTGGGAGGACCGGGGAGCTGTTTTTT. Its translation is CASSGPRASGGLGRTGELFF.

Details on this clone: An end of the junction does not agree with germline; a read error may underlie this. The V and J genes are TRBV7-3 and TRBJ1-2, with TRBD1 identical over 7 bases. The CDR3 totals 13 residues. Germline CDR1 reads SGHTA; CDR2 reads FQGTGA. In nucleotides, the CDR3 is TGTGCCAGCAGCTTATTTCCGGGACAGCCCGAGAACTTC. Its protein product is CASSLFPGQPENF.

The V and J genes are TRBV5-5 and TRBJ1-1; 11 bases map to TRBD1. The junction had 3 bases not matched to a gene; V was cut back by 1 base and J by 4 bases. The CDR3 runs to 15 residues. Germline values: CDR1 SGHKS, CDR2 YYEKEE (reference sequence). CDR3 bases: TGTGCCAGCAGCTTGTGGGGACAGGGGGGCACTGAAGCTTTCTTT. Protein: CASSLWGQGGTEAFF.

The rearrangement links TRBV7-4 to TRBJ2-7, with D maybe TRBD2 (5 bases). There are 14 residues in the CDR3. CDR1 and CDR2 (germline): SGHVT, SQSDAQ. V was trimmed by 2 bases and J by 2 bases, leaving 10 bases between them. The DNA of the CDR3 is TGTGCCAGCAGCTTAACAGTCGGGACCTACGAGCAGTACTTC. Its protein is CASSLTVGTYEQYF.

The chain recombines TRBV30 with TRBJ2-2; no definite D call. The CDR3 runs to 12 residues. From germline, CDR1 is GTSNPN and CDR2 SVGIG (reference sequence). The V end was cut by 1 base, the J end by 5 bases, with 5 bases between. CDR3: CAWSDQTGELFF. CDR3 sequence (DNA): TGTGCCTGGAGTGATCAGACCGGGGAGCTGTTTTTT.

The chain joins TRBV6-6 to TRBJ1-1; D perhaps matches TRBD1 (6 bases). The CDR3 sequence is 14 residues long. The V gene lost 6 bases and the J gene lost 10 bases, with 21 bases spanning the gap. Looked up from germline, CDR1 is MNHNY and CDR2 is SVGAGI (reference sequence). The CDR3 nucleotides are TGTGCCAGCAGCCAAGTTGAAACAGGGCACCGAGCTTTCTTT. Residues: CASSQVETGHRAFF.

The chain employs TRBV7-2 and TRBJ1-5; tentatively, D is TRBD1 (6 bases). This CDR3 contains 15 residues. The V gene's germline CDR1 is SGHTA and CDR2 FQGNSA. Trimming stripped 6 bases from V and 3 bases from J, with 15 bases between. The CDR3 loop reads CASRSQGSFNQPQHF. The DNA for the CDR3 is TGTGCCAGCAGATCTCAGGGGTCCTTCAATCAGCCCCAGCATTTT.

This chain connects TRBV11-3 to TRBJ1-1, with D unclear. V lost 5 bases, J lost 1 base, and 11 bases lay in between. Germline values: CDR1 SGHNT, CDR2 YENEEA. CDR3 size: 14 residues. Here the CDR3 DNA reads TGTGCCAGCAGCCCTCCCCGGGGGAACACTGAAGCTTTCTTT. Translation gives CASSPPRGNTEAFF.

This chain links TRBV19 with TRBJ1-5; 8 bases map to TRBD1. The CDR3 contains 16 residues. With V trimmed by 4 bases and J by 4 bases, 9 bases remained unmatched. Germline V gene lookup returns CDR1 LNHDA and CDR2 SQIVND (reference sequence). CDR3 loop: CASSTLTGAANQPQHF. Here the CDR3 DNA reads TGTGCCAGTAGTACCCTGACAGGGGCAGCAAATCAGCCCCAGCATTTT.

The chain joins TRBV7-9 to TRBJ1-1; no clear D. Per germline, CDR1 SEHNR and CDR2 FQNEAQ (reference sequence). Between the trimmed V and J ends, which lost 6 bases and 3 bases, there was a span of 14 bases. There are 14 residues in the CDR3. The CDR3 DNA reads TGTGCCAGCAGAATAGAGGCGCTCTACACTGAAGCTTTCTTT. Translation: CASRIEALYTEAFF.

Of note for this clone: Other nucleotide sequences in the sample specify the same CDR3. The V call is TRBV27, the J call TRBJ1-2; the D gene is possibly TRBD1 (5 bases). Trimming left V 1 base short and J 1 base short, with 7 bases between. The CDR3 extends over 14 amino acids. Germline CDR1 reads MNHEY; CDR2 reads SMNVEV (reference sequence). The CDR3 protein is CASSLYGGNYGYTF. The CDR3 DNA reads TGTGCCAGCAGTTTATACGGGGGTAACTATGGCTACACCTTC.

The V and J genes are TRBV14 and TRBJ2-1, with D possibly TRBD1 on 5 matching bases. The CDR3 is 13 amino acids. V was pared by 4 bases and J by 9 bases, with 13 bases between. CDR1 is SGHDN, CDR2 FVKESK, per germline. Here the CDR3 reads CASSRGPNFEQFF. The CDR3 DNA follows: TGTGCCAGCAGCCGGGGCCCGAATTTTGAGCAGTTCTTC.

The chain couples TRBV5-1 to TRBJ1-6; maybe TRBD1 (6 bases). V was cut by 5 bases and J by 7 bases, with 19 bases left in between. This CDR3 spans 16 amino acids. Germline CDR1 SGHRS, CDR2 YFSETQ. CDR3 in amino acids: CASRRTTTGTNSPLHF. CDR3 coding DNA: TGCGCCAGCAGACGAACAACGACAGGAACCAATTCACCCCTCCACTTT. The full variable domain, its missing parts supplied by reference TRBV5-1 and TRBJ1-6, is KAGVTQTPRYLIKTRGQQVTLSCSPISGHRSVSWYQQTPGQGLQFLFEYFSETQRNKGNFPGRFSGRQFSNSRSEMNVSTLELGDSALYLCASRRTTTGTNSPLHFGNGTRLTVT.